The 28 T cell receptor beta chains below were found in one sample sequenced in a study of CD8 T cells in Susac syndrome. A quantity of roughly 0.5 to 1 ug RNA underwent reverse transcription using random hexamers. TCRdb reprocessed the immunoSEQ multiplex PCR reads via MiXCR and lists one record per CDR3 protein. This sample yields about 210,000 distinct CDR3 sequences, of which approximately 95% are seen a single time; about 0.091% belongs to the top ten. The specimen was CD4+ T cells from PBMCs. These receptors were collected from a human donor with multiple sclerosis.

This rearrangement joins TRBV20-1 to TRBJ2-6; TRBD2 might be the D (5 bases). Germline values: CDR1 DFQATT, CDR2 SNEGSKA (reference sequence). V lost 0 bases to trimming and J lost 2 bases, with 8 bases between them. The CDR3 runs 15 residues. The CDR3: CSARDLRAGANVLTF. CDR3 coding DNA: TGCAGTGCTAGAGATTTGAGGGCTGGGGCCAACGTCCTGACTTTC.

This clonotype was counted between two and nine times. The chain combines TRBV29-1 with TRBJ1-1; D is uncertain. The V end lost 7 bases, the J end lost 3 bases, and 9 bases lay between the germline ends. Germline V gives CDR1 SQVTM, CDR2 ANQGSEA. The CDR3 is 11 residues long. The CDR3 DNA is TGCAGCGGACGCGAGTACACTGAAGCTTTCTTT. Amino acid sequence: CSGREYTEAFF.

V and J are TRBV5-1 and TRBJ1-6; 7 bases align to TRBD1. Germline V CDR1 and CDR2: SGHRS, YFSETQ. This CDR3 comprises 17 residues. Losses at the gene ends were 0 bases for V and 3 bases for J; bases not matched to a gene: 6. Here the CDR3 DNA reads TGCGCCAGCAGCTTGGAATATCCAGGGGGCTATAATTCACCCCTCCACTTT. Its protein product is CASSLEYPGGYNSPLHF.

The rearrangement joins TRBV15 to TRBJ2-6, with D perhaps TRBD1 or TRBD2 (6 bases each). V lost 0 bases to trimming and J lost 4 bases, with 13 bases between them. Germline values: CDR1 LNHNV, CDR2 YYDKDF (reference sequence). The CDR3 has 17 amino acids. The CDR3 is CATSRDRGHPGANVLTF. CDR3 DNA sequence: TGTGCCACCAGCAGAGACCGGGGGCATCCCGGGGCCAACGTCCTGACTTTC.

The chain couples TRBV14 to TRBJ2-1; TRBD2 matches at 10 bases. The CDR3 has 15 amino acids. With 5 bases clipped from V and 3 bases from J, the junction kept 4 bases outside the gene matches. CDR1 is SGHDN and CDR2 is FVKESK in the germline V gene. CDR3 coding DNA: TGTGCCAGCAGCAAGGGACTAGCGTTCTACAATGAGCAGTTCTTC. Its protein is CASSKGLAFYNEQFF.

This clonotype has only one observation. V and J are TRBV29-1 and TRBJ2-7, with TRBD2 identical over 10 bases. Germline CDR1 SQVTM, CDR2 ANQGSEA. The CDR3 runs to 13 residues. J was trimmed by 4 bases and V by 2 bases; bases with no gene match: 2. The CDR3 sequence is CSVETSGKYEQYF. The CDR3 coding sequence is TGCAGCGTTGAAACTAGCGGGAAATACGAGCAGTACTTC.

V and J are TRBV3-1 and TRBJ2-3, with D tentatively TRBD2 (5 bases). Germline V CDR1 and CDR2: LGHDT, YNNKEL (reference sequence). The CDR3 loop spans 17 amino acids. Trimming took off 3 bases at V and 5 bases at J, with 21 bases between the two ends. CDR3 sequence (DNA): TGTGCCAGCAGCCAGGGGAGAGCGAGCGGCGGCGTAGATACGCAGTATTTT. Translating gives CASSQGRASGGVDTQYF.

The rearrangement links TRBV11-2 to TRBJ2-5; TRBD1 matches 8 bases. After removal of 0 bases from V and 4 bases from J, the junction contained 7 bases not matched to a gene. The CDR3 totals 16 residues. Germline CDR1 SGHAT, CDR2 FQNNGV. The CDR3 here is CASSLDGGQVSETQYF. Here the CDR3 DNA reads TGTGCCAGCAGCTTAGATGGGGGACAGGTTTCAGAGACCCAGTACTTC.

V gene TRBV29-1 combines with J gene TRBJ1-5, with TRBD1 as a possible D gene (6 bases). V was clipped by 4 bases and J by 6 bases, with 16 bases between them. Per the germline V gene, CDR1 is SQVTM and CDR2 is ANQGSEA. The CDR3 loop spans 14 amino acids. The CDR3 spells CSVAVAGEGQPQHF. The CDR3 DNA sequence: TGCAGCGTTGCCGTGGCAGGGGAAGGTCAGCCCCAGCATTTT. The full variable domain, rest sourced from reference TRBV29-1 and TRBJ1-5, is SAVISQKPSRDICQRGTSLTIQCQVDSQVTMMFWYRQQPGQSLTLIATANQGSEATYESGFVIDKFPISRPNLTFSTLTVSNMSPEDSSIYLCSVAVAGEGQPQHFGDGTRLSIL.

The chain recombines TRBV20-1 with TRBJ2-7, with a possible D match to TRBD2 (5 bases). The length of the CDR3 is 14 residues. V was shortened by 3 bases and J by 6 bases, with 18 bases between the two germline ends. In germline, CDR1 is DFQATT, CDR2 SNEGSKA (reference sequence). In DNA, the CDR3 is TGCAGTGCTAGTGGACCATCGGACCGGGGCGAGCAGTACTTC. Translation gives CSASGPSDRGEQYF.

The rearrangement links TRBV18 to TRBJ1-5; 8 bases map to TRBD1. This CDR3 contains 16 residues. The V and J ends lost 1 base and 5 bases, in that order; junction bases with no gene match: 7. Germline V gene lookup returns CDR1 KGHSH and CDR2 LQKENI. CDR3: CASSPRRTGLYQPQHF. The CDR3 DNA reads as TGTGCCAGCTCACCACGGAGGACAGGGCTATATCAGCCCCAGCATTTT. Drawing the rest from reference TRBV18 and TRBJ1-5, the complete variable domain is NAGVMQNPRHLVRRRGQEARLRCSPMKGHSHVYWYRQLPEEGLKFMVYLQKENIIDESGMPKERFSAEFPKEGPSILRIQQVVRGDSAAYFCASSPRRTGLYQPQHFGDGTRLSIL.

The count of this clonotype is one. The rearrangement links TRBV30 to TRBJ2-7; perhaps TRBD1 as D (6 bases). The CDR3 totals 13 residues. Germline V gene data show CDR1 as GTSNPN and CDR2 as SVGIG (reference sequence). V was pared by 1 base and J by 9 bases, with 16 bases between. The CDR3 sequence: CAWSGQAQALQYF. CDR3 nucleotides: TGTGCCTGGAGTGGACAGGCCCAAGCCCTGCAGTACTTC.

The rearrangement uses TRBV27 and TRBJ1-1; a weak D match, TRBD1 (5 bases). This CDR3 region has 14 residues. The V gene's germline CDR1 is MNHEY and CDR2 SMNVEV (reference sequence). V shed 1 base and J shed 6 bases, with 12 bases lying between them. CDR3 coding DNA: TGTGCCAGCAGTTTATGGGGGGGTCGGTCTGAAGCTTTCTTT. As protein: CASSLWGGRSEAFF.

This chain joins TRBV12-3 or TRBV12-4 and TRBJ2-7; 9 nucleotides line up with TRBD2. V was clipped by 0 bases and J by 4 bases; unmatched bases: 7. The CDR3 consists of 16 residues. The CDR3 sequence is CASSLALSSGSYEQYF. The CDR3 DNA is TGTGCCAGCAGTTTAGCCCTGAGTAGCGGGAGTTACGAGCAGTACTTC.

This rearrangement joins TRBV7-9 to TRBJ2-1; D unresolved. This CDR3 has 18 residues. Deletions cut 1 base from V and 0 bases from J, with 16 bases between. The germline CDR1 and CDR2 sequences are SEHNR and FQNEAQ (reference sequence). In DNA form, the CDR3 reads TGTGCCAGCAGCTTAGATCGGACGGCAGACACCTCCTACAATGAGCAGTTCTTC. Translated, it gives CASSLDRTADTSYNEQFF.

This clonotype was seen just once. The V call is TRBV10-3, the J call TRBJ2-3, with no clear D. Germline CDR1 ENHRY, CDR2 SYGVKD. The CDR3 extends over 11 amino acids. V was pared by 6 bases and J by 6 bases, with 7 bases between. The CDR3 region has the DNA TGTGCCATCAGCGACGGTGATACGCAGTATTTT. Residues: CAISDGDTQYF.

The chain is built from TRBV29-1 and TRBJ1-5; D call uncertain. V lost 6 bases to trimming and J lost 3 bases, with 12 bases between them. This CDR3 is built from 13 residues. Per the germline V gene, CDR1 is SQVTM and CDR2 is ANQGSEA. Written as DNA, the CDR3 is TGCAGCGTCCAAACCCAGGCCAATCAGCCCCAGCATTTT. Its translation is CSVQTQANQPQHF.

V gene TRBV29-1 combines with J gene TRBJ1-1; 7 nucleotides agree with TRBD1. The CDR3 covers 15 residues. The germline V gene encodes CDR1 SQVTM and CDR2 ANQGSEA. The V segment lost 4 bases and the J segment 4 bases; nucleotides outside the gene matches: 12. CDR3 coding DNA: TGCAGCGTTGTACAGGGGACTGGTGGTGTCACTGAAGCTTTCTTT. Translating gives CSVVQGTGGVTEAFF. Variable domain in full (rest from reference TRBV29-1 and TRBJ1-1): SAVISQKPSRDICQRGTSLTIQCQVDSQVTMMFWYRQQPGQSLTLIATANQGSEATYESGFVIDKFPISRPNLTFSTLTVSNMSPEDSSIYLCSVVQGTGGVTEAFFGQGTRLTVV.

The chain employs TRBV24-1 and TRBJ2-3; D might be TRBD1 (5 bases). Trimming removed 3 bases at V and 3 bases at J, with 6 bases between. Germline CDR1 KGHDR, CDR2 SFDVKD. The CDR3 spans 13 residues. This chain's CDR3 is CATSDAGTDTQYF. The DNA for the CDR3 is TGTGCCACCAGTGATGCAGGGACAGATACGCAGTATTTT.

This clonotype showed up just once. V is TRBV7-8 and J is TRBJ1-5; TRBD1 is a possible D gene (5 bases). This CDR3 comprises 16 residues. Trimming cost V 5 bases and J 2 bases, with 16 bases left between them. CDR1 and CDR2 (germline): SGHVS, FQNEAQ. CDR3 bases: TGTGCCAGCAGCCTTCAGAGCAGGGCTGGCAATCAGCCCCAGCATTTT. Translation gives CASSLQSRAGNQPQHF.

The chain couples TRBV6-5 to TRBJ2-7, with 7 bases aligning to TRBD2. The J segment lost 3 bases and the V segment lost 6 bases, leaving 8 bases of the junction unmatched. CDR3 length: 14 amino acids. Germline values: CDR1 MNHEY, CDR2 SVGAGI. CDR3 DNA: TGTGCCAGCAGGGGAGGGACCTCCAACTACGAGCAGTACTTC. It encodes CASRGGTSNYEQYF.

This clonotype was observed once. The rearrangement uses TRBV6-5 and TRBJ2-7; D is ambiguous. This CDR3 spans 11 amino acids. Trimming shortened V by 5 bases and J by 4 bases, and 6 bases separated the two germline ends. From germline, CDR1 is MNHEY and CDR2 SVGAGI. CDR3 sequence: CASSSKYEQYF. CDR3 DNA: TGTGCCAGCAGTAGCAAGTACGAGCAGTACTTC.

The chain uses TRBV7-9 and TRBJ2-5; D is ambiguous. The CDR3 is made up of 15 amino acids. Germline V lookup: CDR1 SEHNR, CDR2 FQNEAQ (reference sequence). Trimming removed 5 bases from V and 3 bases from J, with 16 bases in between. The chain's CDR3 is CASSPLRGPKETQYF. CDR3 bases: TGTGCCAGCAGCCCACTAAGAGGCCCCAAAGAGACCCAGTACTTC.

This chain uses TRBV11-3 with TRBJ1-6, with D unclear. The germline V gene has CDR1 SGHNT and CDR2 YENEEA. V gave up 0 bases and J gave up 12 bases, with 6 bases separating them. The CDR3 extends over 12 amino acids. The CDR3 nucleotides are TGTGCCAGCAGCTTAGAGAGGGAACCCCTCCACTTT. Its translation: CASSLEREPLHF.

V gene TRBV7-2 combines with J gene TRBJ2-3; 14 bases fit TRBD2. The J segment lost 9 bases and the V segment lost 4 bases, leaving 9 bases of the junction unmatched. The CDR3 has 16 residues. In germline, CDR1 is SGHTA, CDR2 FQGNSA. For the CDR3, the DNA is TGTGCCAGCAGCTACGGGACTAGCGGGGGAGGACGAACGCAGTATTTT. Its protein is CASSYGTSGGGRTQYF.

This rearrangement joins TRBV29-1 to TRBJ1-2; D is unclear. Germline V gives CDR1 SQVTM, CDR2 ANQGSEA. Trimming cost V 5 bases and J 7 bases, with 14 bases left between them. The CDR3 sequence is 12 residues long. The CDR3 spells CSVLGAGLGYTF. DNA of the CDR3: TGCAGCGTTCTCGGAGCTGGTCTTGGCTACACCTTC.

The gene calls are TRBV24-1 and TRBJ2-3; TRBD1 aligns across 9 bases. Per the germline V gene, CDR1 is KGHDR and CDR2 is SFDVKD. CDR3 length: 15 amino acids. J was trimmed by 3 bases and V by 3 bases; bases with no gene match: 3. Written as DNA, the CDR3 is TGTGCCACCAGTGATGCCGGGACAGGGACAGATACGCAGTATTTT. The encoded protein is CATSDAGTGTDTQYF.

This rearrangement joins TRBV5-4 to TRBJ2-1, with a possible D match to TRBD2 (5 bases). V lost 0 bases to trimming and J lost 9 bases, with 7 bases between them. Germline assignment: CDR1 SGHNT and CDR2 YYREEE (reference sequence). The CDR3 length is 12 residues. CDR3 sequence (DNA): TGTGCCAGCAGCTTGGACCGGGGTGAGCAGTTCTTC. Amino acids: CASSLDRGEQFF.